The rows below give T cell receptor beta chains drawn from one sample of a study of blood T cell repertoires in COVID-19. The protocol was immunoSEQ multiplex PCR, while the TCRdb copy is restricted to in-frame clones and leaves out a portion. The top ten clones hold 0.99% of a sample with under 200,000 clones, about 88% of them seen once. The specimen was peripheral blood. These receptors were collected from a man aged 18 to 30 with acute or convalescent COVID-19. Each CDR3 is given with its conserved first and last residue.

J: TRBJ2-2
V: TRBV30
CDR3: CAWREGASGELFF

J: TRBJ2-3
V: TRBV6-2/TRBV6-3
CDR3: CASSYSSQGRDTQYF

J: TRBJ1-6
V: TRBV28
CDR3: CASKTGGGSPLHF

J: TRBJ2-7
V: TRBV20-1
CDR3: CSASPKTATSYEQYF

J: TRBJ2-1
V: TRBV12-3/TRBV12-4
CDR3: CASSLGLLEQFF

J: TRBJ1-1
V: TRBV7-9
CDR3: CASSIGQGRWDTEAFF

J: TRBJ2-2
V: TRBV28
CDR3: CATLPLQGVGELFF

J: TRBJ1-2
V: TRBV7-9
CDR3: CASSFPGSYGYTF

J: TRBJ1-5
V: TRBV19
CDR3: CASSATGGFQPQHF

J: TRBJ1-4
V: TRBV11-2
CDR3: CASRQKGTGREKLFF

J: TRBJ1-5
V: TRBV7-9
CDR3: CASSSQGNSNQPQHF

J: TRBJ1-6
V: TRBV5-1
CDR3: CASTSGNGDSPLHF

J: TRBJ1-2
V: TRBV5-1
CDR3: CASSFGSYGQINYGYTF

J: TRBJ1-6
V: TRBV30
CDR3: CAWGAGTGVSPLHF

J: TRBJ1-5
V: TRBV28
CDR3: CASSLGTGYQPQHF

J: TRBJ1-5
V: TRBV28
CDR3: CASRKDRAGNQPQHF

J: TRBJ1-1
V: TRBV19
CDR3: CASSVQGPTEAFF

J: TRBJ1-3
V: TRBV5-1
CDR3: CASSRGQWGNTIYF

J: TRBJ2-7
V: TRBV18
CDR3: CASSPFPDRGSYEQYF

J: TRBJ1-2
V: TRBV18
CDR3: CASSPDRVGYTF

J: TRBJ1-4
V: TRBV2
CDR3: CASGTGLTNEKLFF

J: TRBJ1-6
V: TRBV10-3
CDR3: CAISDDSPLHF

J: TRBJ2-5
V: TRBV30
CDR3: CAWSATTWETQYF

J: TRBJ2-3
V: TRBV28
CDR3: CASKAGTDTQYF

J: TRBJ1-5
V: TRBV19
CDR3: CASSIEGQYSNQPQHF

J: TRBJ1-1
V: TRBV19
CDR3: CASQGAGPTVAFF